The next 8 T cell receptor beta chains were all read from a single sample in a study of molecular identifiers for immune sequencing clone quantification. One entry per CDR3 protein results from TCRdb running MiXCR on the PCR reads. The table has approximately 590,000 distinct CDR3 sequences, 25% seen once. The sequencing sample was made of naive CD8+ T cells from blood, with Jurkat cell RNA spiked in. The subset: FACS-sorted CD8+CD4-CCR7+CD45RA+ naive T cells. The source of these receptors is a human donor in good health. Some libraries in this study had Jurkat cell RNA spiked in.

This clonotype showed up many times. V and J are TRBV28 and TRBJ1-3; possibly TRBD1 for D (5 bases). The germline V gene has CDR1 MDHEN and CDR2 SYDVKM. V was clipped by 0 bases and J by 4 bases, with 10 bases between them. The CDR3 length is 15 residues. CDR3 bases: TGTGCCAGCAGTTTATGGGCAGGGCGAGGAAACACCATATATTTT. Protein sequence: CASSLWAGRGNTIYF.

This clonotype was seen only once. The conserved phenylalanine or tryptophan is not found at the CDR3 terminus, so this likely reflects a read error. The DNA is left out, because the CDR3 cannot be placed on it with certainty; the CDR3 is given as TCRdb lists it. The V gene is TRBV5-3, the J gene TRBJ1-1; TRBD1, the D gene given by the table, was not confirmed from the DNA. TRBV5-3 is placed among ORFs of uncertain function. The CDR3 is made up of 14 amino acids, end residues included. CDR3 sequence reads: CASSFGQGDTEAFS.

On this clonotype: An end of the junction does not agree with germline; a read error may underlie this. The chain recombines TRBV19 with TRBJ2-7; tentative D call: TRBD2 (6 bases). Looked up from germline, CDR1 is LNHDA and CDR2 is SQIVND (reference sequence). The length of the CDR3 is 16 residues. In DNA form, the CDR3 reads TGTGCCAGTAGTATGGGACTCAGGTCTAGCTCCTACGCGCAGTACTTC. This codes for CASSMGLRSSSYAQYF.

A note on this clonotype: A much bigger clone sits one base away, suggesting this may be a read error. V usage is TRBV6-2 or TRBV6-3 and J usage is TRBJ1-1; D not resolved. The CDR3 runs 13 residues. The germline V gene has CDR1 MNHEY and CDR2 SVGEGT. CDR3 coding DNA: TGTGCCAACAGTTACAACCCTAACACTGAAGCTTTCTTT. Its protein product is CANSYNPNTEAFF.

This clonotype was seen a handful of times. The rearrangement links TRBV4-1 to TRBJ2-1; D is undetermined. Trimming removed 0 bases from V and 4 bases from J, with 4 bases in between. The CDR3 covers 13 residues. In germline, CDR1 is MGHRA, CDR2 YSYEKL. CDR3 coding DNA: TGCGCCAGCAGCCAAGATCCGTACAATGAGCAGTTCTTC. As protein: CASSQDPYNEQFF.

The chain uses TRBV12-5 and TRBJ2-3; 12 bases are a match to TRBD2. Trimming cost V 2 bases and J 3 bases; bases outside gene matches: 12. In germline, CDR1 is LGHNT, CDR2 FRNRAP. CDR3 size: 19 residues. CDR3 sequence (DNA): TGTGCTAGTGGTTTGCCACGCGACCAACTAGCGGGGGGTACAGATACGCAGTATTTT. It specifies CASGLPRDQLAGGTDTQYF.

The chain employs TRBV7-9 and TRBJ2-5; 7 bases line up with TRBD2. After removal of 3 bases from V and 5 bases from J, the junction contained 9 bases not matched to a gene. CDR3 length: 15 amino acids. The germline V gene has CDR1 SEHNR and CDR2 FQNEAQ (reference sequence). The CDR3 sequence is CASSFSFGGGETQYF. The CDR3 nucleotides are TGTGCCAGCAGCTTTAGTTTCGGGGGAGGGGAGACCCAGTACTTC.

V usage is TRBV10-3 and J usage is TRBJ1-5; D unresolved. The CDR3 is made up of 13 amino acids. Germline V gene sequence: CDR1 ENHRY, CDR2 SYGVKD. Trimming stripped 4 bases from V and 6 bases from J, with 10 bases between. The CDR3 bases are TGTGCCATCAGTGGGGGTGCAGGTCAGCCCCAGCATTTT. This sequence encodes CAISGGAGQPQHF.